These 2 T cell receptor beta chains came from one sample sequenced in a study of T cells in tumors and immune-related adverse events. Profiled with immunoSEQ multiplex PCR; TCRdb holds only in-frame clones, not every one. In the table there are some 2,300 clones, about 83% of which are singletons. Sequences were derived from tumor tissue, sampled from a patient treated with anti-PD-1 therapy. The source is a female donor with metastatic renal cell carcinoma.

The count of this clone is one. This chain links TRBV6-6 with TRBJ2-7; 12 positions agree with TRBD2. J gave up 2 bases and V 4 bases, and 6 bases lay outside the gene matches. Germline assignment: CDR1 MNHNY and CDR2 SVGAGI (reference sequence). This CDR3 contains 16 residues. The CDR3 loop reads CASSWRGTSGPYEQYF. The CDR3 DNA reads as TGTGCCAGCAGTTGGAGAGGGACTAGCGGGCCCTACGAGCAGTACTTC.

The chain combines TRBV6-5 with TRBJ1-1; the D is unclear. Deletions cut 5 bases from V and 0 bases from J, with 13 bases between. The CDR3 sequence is 15 residues long. Germline-derived CDR1 and CDR2 are MNHEY and SVGAGI. The DNA for the CDR3 is TGTGCCAGCAGTCACCTCGGCGGATTGAACACTGAAGCTTTCTTT. Amino acids: CASSHLGGLNTEAFF.